These 5 T cell receptor beta chains originate from one sample sequenced in a study of CD8+ T cells in alopecia areata. RNA, once extracted, was reverse transcribed into cDNA for use as the sequencing template. TCRdb's table, derived via immunoSEQ multiplex PCR, lists solely in-frame clones and lacks some. Among around 140,000 clones listed, around 86% were seen once. The sample was CD8+ T cells sorted from blood, taken at week 0. The receptors were sampled from a human donor with alopecia areata.

This chain connects TRBV11-1 to TRBJ2-1, with TRBD1 matching 9 bases. The CDR3 has 14 residues. With V trimmed by 5 bases and J by 5 bases, 4 bases remained unmatched. Germline V gene data show CDR1 as SGHAT and CDR2 as FQDESV (reference sequence). The CDR3 here is CASSARTGDNEQFF. The CDR3 bases are TGTGCCAGCAGCGCCCGGACAGGGGACAATGAGCAGTTCTTC. Based on the CDR3 plus reference TRBV11-1 and TRBJ2-1, the full variable domain is EAEVAQSPRYKITEKSQAVAFWCDPISGHATLYWYRQILGQGPELLVQFQDESVVDDSQLPKDRFSAERLKGVDSTLKIQPAELGDSAMYLCASSARTGDNEQFFGPGTRLTVL.

The V and J genes are TRBV28 and TRBJ1-1; 9 nucleotides match TRBD1. CDR3 size: 12 residues. CDR1 and CDR2 from the germline V gene are MDHEN and SYDVKM. V lost 5 bases, J lost 8 bases, and 3 bases stayed unmatched. In DNA, the CDR3 is TGTGCCAGCAGTCCCACAGGGGGCGAAGCTTTCTTT. It yields the protein CASSPTGGEAFF.

The chain joins TRBV2 to TRBJ1-1; D remains ambiguous. The CDR3 has 15 residues. Germline V gives CDR1 SNHLY, CDR2 FYNNEI. The V gene lost 2 bases and the J gene lost 0 bases, with 10 bases spanning the gap. The DNA of the CDR3 is TGTGCCAGCAGTGAACGGCGGTATATGAACACTGAAGCTTTCTTT. Its translation is CASSERRYMNTEAFF.

In this sample, this clone turned up once. The J gene is TRBJ2-3, the V gene TRBV29-1; D not certain. V lost 6 bases, J lost 2 bases, and 12 bases lay in between. This CDR3 has 13 residues. From germline, CDR1 is SQVTM and CDR2 ANQGSEA. CDR3 residues: CSVGRQNTDTQYF. The CDR3 DNA follows: TGCAGCGTCGGACGGCAGAACACAGATACGCAGTATTTT.

V usage is TRBV11-2 and J usage is TRBJ2-7, with D uncertain. This CDR3 has 17 amino acids. Germline V CDR1 and CDR2: SGHAT, FQNNGV. Trimming cost V 5 bases and J 0 bases, with 20 bases left between them. CDR3 bases: TGTGCCAGCAGCCCCCTGATCCGCCCTTTGAGCTCCTACGAGCAGTACTTC. Its translation: CASSPLIRPLSSYEQYF.